This TCR beta chain was captured by sequencing in a study of T cells in Graves' hyperthyroidism and ophthalmopathy. Trimming stripped 3 bases from V and 10 bases from J, with 12 bases between. CDR3 length: 12 residues. CDR1 is SNHLY, CDR2 FYNNEI, per germline. The CDR3 regions of TCR beta were amplified from RNA transcripts. HTBI primers were employed in a first-round RT-PCR of the TCR CDR3. TCRdb independently ran MiXCR on the multiplex PCR reads; one entry per CDR3 protein. Among about 360,000 distinct CDR3 sequences listed, around 14% were seen once. This clonotype has ten or more counts. Its antigen is not identified. Cells are PBMCs isolated from roughly 9.2 ml of fresh blood. Whole-study findings and limits: Blood also contained most expanded thyroid clonotypes above 0.001. The model made its ophthalmopathy prediction, and onset followed a median approximately six months later.

The gene calls are TRBV2 and TRBJ1-1; D is unresolved. The TCR originated in a woman aged 18-35 years with Graves' hyperthyroidism. Sequenced sample: blood. The CDR3 here is CASSERAERAFF. Here the CDR3 DNA reads TGTGCCAGCAGTGAGAGGGCAGAAAGAGCTTTCTTT.